This TCR beta chain was captured by sequencing in a study of vaccination and CD4 T cells after COVID-19. Study background: Following dose two, a median roughly 72 days (range 14 to 241) passed before post-vaccine samples were taken.

With regard to this clonotype: Its matching antigen is unknown.

Study results and caveats: This study had few convalescent patients and no early post-infection samples. In convalescent patients, a median approximately 90% of post-vaccine SARS-CoV-2-reactive clones appeared only after vaccination.

As for treatment: approximately nine-day PBMC culture with coronavirus spike peptide pools or control peptides (ViraFEST assay). Cultures used two million PBMCs per well, about 10 IU/ml IL-2 and about 10 ug/ml peptides. Cultured CD4+ T-cell DNA underwent Oncomine TCR Beta short-read sequencing. MiXCR was run by TCRdb on the PCR reads, yielding one entry per CDR3 protein. This sample has tens of thousands of distinct CDR3 sequences; around three fifths occur once, and the top ten carry approximately 2.8%. V was pared by 4 bases and J by 0 bases, with 4 bases of the junction left unmatched. The CDR3 spans 14 residues. CDR1 and CDR2 (germline): SQVTM, ANQGSEA.

Material: CD4+ T cells from blood, cultured in vitro. The receptor was derived from a human donor who had recovered from COVID-19. V gene TRBV29-1 combines with J gene TRBJ2-3; 7 bases align to TRBD2. CDR3 in amino acids: CSVVGGSSTDTQYF. The CDR3 region has the DNA TGCAGCGTTGTAGGCGGGAGCAGCACAGATACGCAGTATTTT.